This T cell receptor beta chain was sequenced during a study of shared clonotypes between healthy human individuals. In the study overall: Each donor's CD8 memory used one plate, CD8 naive two, each CD4 subset three. Study-wide results and limits: Only blood was sampled, and tissue TCR repertoires likely differ from blood ones. Among the subsets, naive ones generally showed larger estimated richness than memory ones.

Notes on this clone: What it binds is not known. Other nucleotide sequences from this sample produce the same CDR3.

Evenly divided among several immunoSEQ plates was the genomic DNA of each subset. Data came from immunoSEQ multiplex PCR; TCRdb stores just in-frame clones and leaves some out. In the table there are around 2.1 million clones, 85% to 95% of which are singletons. The CDR3 is 12 residues long. V shed 6 bases and J 2 bases; nucleotides not matched to a gene: 4. Germline V CDR1 and CDR2: SQVTM, ANQGSEA. Cells designated naive CD8 were CD45RO-negative and were positively selected for CCR7, with terminally differentiated effector memory CD45RA+ cells excluded. Sequenced sample: naive CD8+ T cells from PBMCs. This TCR came from a man aged 18 to 35 in good health. Some clones in this sample may be carry-over from other donors' samples. The rearrangement links TRBV29-1 to TRBJ2-7, with 7 bases identical to TRBD1. The CDR3 is CSVLDRPYEQYF. Written as DNA, the CDR3 is TGCAGCGTGCTGGACAGGCCCTACGAGCAGTACTTC.